This TCR beta chain was documented in a study of OX40 agonist ivuxolimab in advanced cancers. The table came from immunoSEQ multiplex PCR; TCRdb's copy has only in-frame clones and leaves some out. The sample lists about 140,000 clones, 90% occurring once. V was clipped by 4 bases and J by 3 bases; unmatched bases: 2. The CDR3 is 14 residues long. Germline V lookup: CDR1 LGHNA, CDR2 YSLEER. The chain joins TRBV4-3 to TRBJ1-2; 10 nucleotides match TRBD1. Material: CD4+ or CD8+ T cells sorted from blood, obtained in a trial of the OX40 agonist ivuxolimab. This receptor was identified in an adult with an advanced solid tumor such as melanoma, head and neck, liver or kidney cancer. This chain's CDR3 is CASSRGQGDYGYTF. In DNA, the CDR3 is TGCGCCAGCAGCCGAGGACAGGGGGACTATGGCTACACCTTC.